This TCR beta chain stems from a study of CD8+ T cells in alopecia areata. On the study more broadly: The drug, tofacitinib, lasted 6 to 18 months, followed by 6 months off drug.

It was cDNA, reverse transcribed from extracted RNA, that served as the sequencing template. This table comes from immunoSEQ multiplex PCR, and its TCRdb copy is limited to in-frame clones, with some not included. The top ten clones hold about 17% of a sample with 130,000 or so clones, roughly 50% of them seen once. The germline V gene has CDR1 SGHRS and CDR2 YFSETQ. The length of the CDR3 is 16 residues. The V end was cut by 1 base, the J end by 7 bases, with 18 bases between. The sequences come from CD8+ T cells sorted from blood, collected at week 0. This TCR came from a human donor with alopecia areata. The chain recombines TRBV5-1 with TRBJ1-5, with D uncertain. CDR3 protein: CASSLSPAGAGQPQHF. DNA of the CDR3: TGCGCCAGCAGCTTGTCCCCCGCGGGAGCGGGGCAGCCCCAGCATTTT.